These T cell receptor beta chains were read from a single sample in a study of blood T cell repertoires in COVID-19. Some clones are missing from TCRdb's copy, which holds only in-frame ones; the method was immunoSEQ multiplex PCR. The sample yields over 80,000 clones, around 87% seen once. Sequencing used peripheral blood. These receptors came from a human donor in a cohort sampled during active COVID-19. Both conserved end residues are part of each CDR3. A D gene is named only where the DNA matches it firmly. A row's size may be missing; if present it is once, few, many or a size class.

>NA|TRBV6-5|NA
CASRMTQGSYNEQFF
>NA|TRBV5-1|TRBD1
CASSAGQGGNQPQHF
>few|TRBV19|NA
CASNSAETTDTQYF
>NA|TRBV25-1|NA
CASGRTNSYEQYF
>NA|TRBV12-3/TRBV12-4|NA
CASSFYTGELFF
>NA|TRBV11-2|NA
CASSLIGWDIDEQYF
>NA|TRBV10-3|NA
CAIRDSVNEKLFF
>NA|TRBV7-2|NA
CASSLNRVDYGYTF
>once|TRBV10-2|TRBD2
CASSEPGLAGRSYTGELFF
>NA|TRBV5-4|NA
CASSWETGNYGYTF
>many|TRBV24-1|TRBD1
CATSDDGTGSYEQYF
>NA|TRBV2|NA
CASTVAGGYTF
>NA|TRBV28|TRBD2
CASSLGGLADSYNEQFF
>NA|TRBV19|TRBD1
CASSRQGGGEKLFF
>NA|TRBV29-1|TRBD1
CSVYYRGQQTEQYF
>few|TRBV25-1|TRBD1
CASSGQANSPLHF
>NA|TRBV27|NA
CASSLAYIPQGGYTF
>NA|TRBV5-4|TRBD2
CASSFPTSGGYEQYF
>NA|TRBV19|TRBD2
CASSIGTSGYNEQFF
>NA|TRBV18|NA
CASSPPSFRVRNEQFF
>NA|TRBV7-9|NA
CASSPSGTQYF
>NA|TRBV9|TRBD2
CASSSGGVGEQYF
>few|TRBV10-2|TRBD1
CASTFDRGNGYTF
>few|TRBV7-2|NA
CASSLGGATPGYTF
>NA|TRBV11-2|TRBD2
CASSRLAGDTDTQYF
>NA|TRBV7-8|TRBD2
CASSLATLAVSYNEQFF
>NA|TRBV19|TRBD2
CATWEGTYTDTQYF
>NA|TRBV7-8|TRBD1
CASSLSDRDRLQHGYTF
>NA|TRBV5-6|NA
CASSLGWANEQFF
>NA|TRBV5-8|TRBD1
CASSFPTGVNEKLFF
>NA|TRBV28|TRBD1
CASSPGQGLLFNSPLHF
>NA|TRBV5-1|NA
CASSLVRTNTGELFF
>NA|TRBV18|NA
CASSPIRGSGANVLTF
>NA|TRBV6-5|NA
CASSQGRPASPLHF
>NA|TRBV4-1|TRBD2
CASSQNYGGAGAHEQYF
>NA|TRBV5-1|NA
CASSPATGSYEQYF
>NA|TRBV5-4|TRBD2
CASSSLAQSYEQYF
>NA|TRBV7-2|NA
CASSLGRGAIPPLHF
>NA|TRBV19|TRBD1
CATIPGQGNYGYTF
>NA|TRBV2|TRBD2
CASSSTSGRRYEQYF